Each of the 18 T cell receptor beta chains below was sequenced from the same sample in a study of T cells in Graves' hyperthyroidism and ophthalmopathy. TCR beta CDR3 sequences were amplified from RNA transcripts. First-round RT-PCR targeting the TCR CDR3 was performed with the HTBI primer set. TCRdb processed the multiplex PCR reads anew with MiXCR; each CDR3 protein has one entry. The sample lists 700,000 or so distinct CDR3 sequences; about a sixth were seen once. Sequenced material: blood. The receptors derive from a young man with Graves' hyperthyroidism.

In its sample, this clonotype was seen many times. This chain links TRBV6-1 with TRBJ1-2; no reliable D call. The CDR3 has 13 amino acids. Trimming stripped 6 bases from V and 6 bases from J, with 14 bases between. Germline assignment: CDR1 MNHNS and CDR2 SASEGT. The CDR3 sequence: CASSPDRRDGYTF. CDR3 nucleotides: TGTGCCAGCAGCCCCGACCGCCGAGATGGCTACACCTTC.

Concerning this clonotype itself: This may stem from a read error, because a much larger clone lies one nucleotide away. The CDR3 loop reads CASSCSTRGETQYF. The CDR3 DNA sequence: TGTGCCAGCAGCTGCTCGACGAGGGGGGAGACCCAGTACTTC. The rearrangement uses TRBV11-2 and TRBJ2-5; a weak D match, TRBD1 (6 bases). This CDR3 is 14 amino acids long. Per germline, CDR1 SGHAT and CDR2 FQNNGV. V was pared by 4 bases and J by 5 bases, with 14 bases between.

This clonotype was counted at least ten times. The chain combines TRBV11-2 with TRBJ2-5; D is perhaps TRBD2 (5 bases). Per the germline V gene, CDR1 is SGHAT and CDR2 is FQNNGV. Trimming stripped 5 bases from V and 1 base from J, with 11 bases between. This CDR3 is 14 amino acids long. The CDR3 bases are TGTGCCAGCAGCCTCTCCGGGATCCAAGAGACCCAGTACTTC. Protein: CASSLSGIQETQYF.

This chain uses TRBV27 with TRBJ2-7; 7 nucleotides line up with TRBD2. The V gene's germline CDR1 is MNHEY and CDR2 SMNVEV (reference sequence). Unmatched junction bases numbered 4, after V lost 2 bases and J lost 6 bases. This CDR3 has 13 residues. CDR3 residues: CASSLLPGGEQYF. Here the CDR3 DNA reads TGTGCCAGCAGTTTACTACCGGGGGGCGAGCAGTACTTC.

This clonotype was seen at least ten times. J is TRBJ2-2 and V is TRBV2; D ambiguous. The length of the CDR3 is 15 residues. Looked up from germline, CDR1 is SNHLY and CDR2 is FYNNEI. V was trimmed by 7 bases and J by 3 bases, leaving 15 bases between them. Here the CDR3 reads CASMFTGIDTGELFF. In DNA, the CDR3 is TGTGCCAGCATGTTCACTGGGATCGACACCGGGGAGCTGTTTTTT.

This clonotype was detected many times. The V and J genes are TRBV7-2 and TRBJ2-4; D gene ambiguous. Trimming stripped 2 bases from V and 8 bases from J, with 4 bases between. Looked up from germline, CDR1 is SGHTA and CDR2 is FQGNSA. The CDR3 runs to 11 residues. The DNA of the CDR3 is TGTGCCAGCAGCTTAAGCGACATTCAGTACTTC. The encoded protein is CASSLSDIQYF.

This chain joins TRBV6-1 and TRBJ1-1; D possibly corresponds to TRBD1 (6 bases). The CDR3 sequence is 12 residues long. Germline CDR1 reads MNHNS; CDR2 reads SASEGT. V was cut by 10 bases and J by 7 bases, with 16 bases left in between. The CDR3 is CATQDSAYEAFF. CDR3 DNA sequence: TGTGCCACCCAGGACAGCGCCTATGAAGCTTTCTTT.

This clonotype was detected only a few times. The genes are TRBV9 and TRBJ2-1; no definite D call. V lost 0 bases and J lost 3, with 10 bases in between. The CDR3 runs 15 residues. Germline lookup yields CDR1 SGDLS and CDR2 YYNGEE. The CDR3 reads CASSVGSSSYNEQFF. The CDR3 DNA sequence: TGTGCCAGCAGCGTAGGTAGTAGCAGCTACAATGAGCAGTTCTTC. The variable domain in full, completed from reference TRBV9 and TRBJ2-1, reads DSGVTQTPKHLITATGQRVTLRCSPRSGDLSVYWYQQSLDQGLQFLIQYYNGEERAKGNILERFSAQQFPDLHSELNLSSLELGDSALYFCASSVGSSSYNEQFFGPGTRLTVL.

This clonotype was counted at least ten times. The chain is built from TRBV20-1 and TRBJ2-7; possible D gene TRBD1, 8 bases. The CDR3 has 17 residues. CDR1 DFQATT and CDR2 SNEGSKA come from the germline V gene (reference sequence). Trimming cost V 6 bases and J 6 bases, with 30 bases left between them. The CDR3 sequence is CSASDREGIGRKGEQYF. The DNA for the CDR3 is TGCAGTGCCTCGGACAGGGAAGGGATCGGGAGGAAAGGCGAGCAGTACTTC.

This clonotype was picked up many times. This chain uses TRBV12-3 or TRBV12-4 with TRBJ2-1; no clear D. V was shortened by 3 bases and J by 8 bases, with 8 bases between the two germline ends. This CDR3 contains 12 residues. The DNA of the CDR3 is TGTGCCAGCAGTTTTGGGCCGGATGAGCAGTTCTTC. Residues: CASSFGPDEQFF.

The chain combines TRBV29-1 with TRBJ1-4; 8 bases map to TRBD1. After removal of 1 base from V and 7 bases from J, the junction contained 5 bases not matched to a gene. The CDR3 runs to 14 residues. The V gene's germline CDR1 is SQVTM and CDR2 ANQGSEA. CDR3 sequence reads: CSVEAQGAGEKLFF. The CDR3 DNA reads as TGCAGCGTTGAAGCCCAGGGGGCGGGTGAAAAACTGTTTTTT.

The chain recombines TRBV2 with TRBJ2-7; the match to TRBD2 covers 9 bases. The CDR3 is made up of 15 amino acids. The V gene end was trimmed by 6 bases and the J gene end by 4 bases; junction bases not matched to a gene: 10. CDR1 and CDR2 from the germline V gene are SNHLY and FYNNEI. The CDR3 protein is CASRSLGTSSYEQYF. CDR3 nucleotides: TGTGCCAGCAGGAGTCTCGGGACTAGCAGTTACGAGCAGTACTTC.

The V call is TRBV5-1, the J call TRBJ1-6; 7 bases are shared with TRBD1. Per the germline V gene, CDR1 is SGHRS and CDR2 is YFSETQ. The length of the CDR3 is 15 residues. Trimming at V came to 0 bases and at J to 6 bases, leaving 3 bases not matched to a gene. The CDR3 loop is CASSLDRGGNSPLHF. The CDR3 DNA reads as TGCGCCAGCAGCTTGGACAGGGGTGGTAATTCACCCCTCCACTTT.

At least ten counts were recorded for this clonotype. The chain recombines TRBV29-1 with TRBJ1-1; D not resolved. The length of the CDR3 is 11 residues. CDR1 and CDR2 (germline): SQVTM, ANQGSEA. The V and J ends lost 7 bases and 1 base respectively, with 7 bases between them. For the CDR3, the DNA is TGCAGCGCGAACAGGAACACTGAAGCTTTCTTT. It is translated as CSANRNTEAFF. Full variable domain (outside the CDR3, taken from reference TRBV29-1 and TRBJ1-1): SAVISQKPSRDICQRGTSLTIQCQVDSQVTMMFWYRQQPGQSLTLIATANQGSEATYESGFVIDKFPISRPNLTFSTLTVSNMSPEDSSIYLCSANRNTEAFFGQGTRLTVV.

This clonotype was observed a handful of times. V usage is TRBV3-1 and J usage is TRBJ1-5; no reliable D call. V was clipped by 1 base and J by 5 bases, with 12 bases between them. CDR1 is LGHDT and CDR2 is YNNKEL in the germline V gene (reference sequence). The CDR3 has 15 amino acids. The CDR3 is CASSQGVHIYQPQHF. DNA for the CDR3: TGTGCCAGCAGCCAAGGTGTTCACATCTATCAGCCCCAGCATTTT.

The genes are TRBV2 and TRBJ2-7; 11 bases are shared with TRBD1. The CDR3 is 14 residues long. Germline V gene sequence: CDR1 SNHLY, CDR2 FYNNEI. Trimming took 10 bases from V and 2 from J; bases not matched to a gene: 7. CDR3 protein: CANVRDRGTYEQYF. CDR3 nucleotide sequence: TGTGCCAACGTCCGGGACAGGGGGACCTACGAGCAGTACTTC.

The sample holds many counts of this clonotype. The chain combines TRBV20-1 with TRBJ2-1; D not resolved. CDR1 and CDR2 (germline): DFQATT, SNEGSKA (reference sequence). This CDR3 region has 15 residues. V was clipped by 1 base and J by 2 bases, with 12 bases between them. The CDR3: CSARVRPLPYNEQFF. The CDR3 region has the DNA TGCAGTGCTAGAGTTCGGCCCCTCCCCTACAATGAGCAGTTCTTC.

The genes are TRBV30 and TRBJ2-7; TRBD1 matches 9 bases. This CDR3 has 14 amino acids. With V trimmed by 2 bases and J by 7 bases, 9 bases remained unmatched. Germline loops: CDR1 GTSNPN, CDR2 SVGIG (reference sequence). In nucleotides, the CDR3 is TGTGCCTGGAGTCTAGGACAGGGGACCTCGGAGCAGTACTTC. Its protein product is CAWSLGQGTSEQYF.